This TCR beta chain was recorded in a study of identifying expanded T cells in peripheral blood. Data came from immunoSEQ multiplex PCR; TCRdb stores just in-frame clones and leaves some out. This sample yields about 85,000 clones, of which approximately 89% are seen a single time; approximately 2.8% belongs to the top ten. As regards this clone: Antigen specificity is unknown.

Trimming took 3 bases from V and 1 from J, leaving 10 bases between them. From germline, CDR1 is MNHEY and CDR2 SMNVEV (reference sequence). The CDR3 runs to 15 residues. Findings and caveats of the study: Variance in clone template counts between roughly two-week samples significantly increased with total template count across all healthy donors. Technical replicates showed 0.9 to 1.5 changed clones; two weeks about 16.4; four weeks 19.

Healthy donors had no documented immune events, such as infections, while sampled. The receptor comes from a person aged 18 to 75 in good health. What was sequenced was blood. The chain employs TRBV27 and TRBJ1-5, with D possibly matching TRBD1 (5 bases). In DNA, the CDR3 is TGTGCCAGCAGTTTTCGGGGCAGAAGCAATCAGCCCCAGCATTTT. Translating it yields CASSFRGRSNQPQHF.